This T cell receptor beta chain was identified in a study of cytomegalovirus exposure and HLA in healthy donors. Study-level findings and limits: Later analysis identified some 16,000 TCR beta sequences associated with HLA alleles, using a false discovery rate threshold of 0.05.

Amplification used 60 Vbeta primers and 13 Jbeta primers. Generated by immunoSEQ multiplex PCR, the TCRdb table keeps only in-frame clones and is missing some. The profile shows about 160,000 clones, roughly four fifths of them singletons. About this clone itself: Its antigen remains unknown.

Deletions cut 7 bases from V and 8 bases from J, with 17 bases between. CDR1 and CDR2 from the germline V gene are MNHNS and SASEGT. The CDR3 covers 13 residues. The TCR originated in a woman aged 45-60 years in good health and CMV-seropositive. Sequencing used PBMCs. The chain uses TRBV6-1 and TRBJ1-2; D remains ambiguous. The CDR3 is CASTPFSEGGYTF. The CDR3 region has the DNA TGTGCCAGCACTCCTTTCTCGGAGGGAGGCTACACCTTC.